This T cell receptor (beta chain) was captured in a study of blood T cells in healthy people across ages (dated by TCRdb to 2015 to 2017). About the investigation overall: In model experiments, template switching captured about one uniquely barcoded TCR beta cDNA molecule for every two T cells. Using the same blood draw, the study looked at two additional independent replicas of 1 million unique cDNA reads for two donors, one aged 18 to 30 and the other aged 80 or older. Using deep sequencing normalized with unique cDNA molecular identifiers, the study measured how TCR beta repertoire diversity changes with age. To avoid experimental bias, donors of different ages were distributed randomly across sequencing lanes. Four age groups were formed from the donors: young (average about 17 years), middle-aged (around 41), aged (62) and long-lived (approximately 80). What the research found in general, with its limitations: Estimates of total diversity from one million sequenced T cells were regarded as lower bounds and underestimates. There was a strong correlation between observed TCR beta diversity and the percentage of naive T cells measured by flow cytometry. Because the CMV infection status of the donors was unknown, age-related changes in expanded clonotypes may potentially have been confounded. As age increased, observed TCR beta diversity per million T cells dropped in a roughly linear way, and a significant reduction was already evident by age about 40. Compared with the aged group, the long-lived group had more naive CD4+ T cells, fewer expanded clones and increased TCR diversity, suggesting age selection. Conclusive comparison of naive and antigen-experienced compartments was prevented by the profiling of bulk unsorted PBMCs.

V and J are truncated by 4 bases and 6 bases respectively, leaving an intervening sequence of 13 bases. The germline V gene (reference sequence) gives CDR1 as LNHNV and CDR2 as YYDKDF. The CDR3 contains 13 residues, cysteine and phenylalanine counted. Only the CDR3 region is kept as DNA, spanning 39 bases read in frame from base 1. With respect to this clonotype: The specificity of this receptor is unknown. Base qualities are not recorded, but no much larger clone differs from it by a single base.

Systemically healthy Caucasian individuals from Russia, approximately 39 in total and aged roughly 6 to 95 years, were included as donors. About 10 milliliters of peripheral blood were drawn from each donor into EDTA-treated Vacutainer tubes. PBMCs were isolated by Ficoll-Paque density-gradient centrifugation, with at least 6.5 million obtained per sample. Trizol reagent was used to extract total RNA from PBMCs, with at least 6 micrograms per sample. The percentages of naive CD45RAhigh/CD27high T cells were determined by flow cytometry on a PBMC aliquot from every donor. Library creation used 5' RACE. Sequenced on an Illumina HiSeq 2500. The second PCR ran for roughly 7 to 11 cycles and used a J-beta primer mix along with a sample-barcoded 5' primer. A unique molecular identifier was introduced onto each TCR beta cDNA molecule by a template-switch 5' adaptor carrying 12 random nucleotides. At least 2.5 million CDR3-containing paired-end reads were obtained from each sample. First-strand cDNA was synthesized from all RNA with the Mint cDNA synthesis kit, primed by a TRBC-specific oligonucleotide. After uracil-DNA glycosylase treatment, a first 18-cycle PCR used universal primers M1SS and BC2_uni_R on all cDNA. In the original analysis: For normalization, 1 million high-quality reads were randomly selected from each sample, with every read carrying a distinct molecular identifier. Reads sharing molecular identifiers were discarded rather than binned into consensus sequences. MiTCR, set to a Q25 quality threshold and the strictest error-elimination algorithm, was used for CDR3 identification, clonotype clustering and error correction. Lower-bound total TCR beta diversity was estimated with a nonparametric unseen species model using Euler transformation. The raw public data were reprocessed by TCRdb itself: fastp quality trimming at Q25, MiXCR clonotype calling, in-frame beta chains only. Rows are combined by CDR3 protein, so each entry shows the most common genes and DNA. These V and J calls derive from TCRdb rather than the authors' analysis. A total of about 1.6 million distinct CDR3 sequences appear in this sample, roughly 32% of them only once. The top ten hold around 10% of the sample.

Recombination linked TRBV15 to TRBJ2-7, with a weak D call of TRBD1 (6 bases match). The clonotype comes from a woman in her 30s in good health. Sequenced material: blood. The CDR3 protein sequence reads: CATSMPGVFEQYF. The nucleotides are TGTGCCACCAGCATGCCAGGGGTCTTCGAGCAGTACTTC. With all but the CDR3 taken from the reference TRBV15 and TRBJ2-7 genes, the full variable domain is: DAMVIQNPRYQVTQFGKPVTLSCSQTLNHNVMYWYQQKSSQAPKLLFHYYDKDFNNEADTPDNFQSRRPNTSFCFLDIRSPGLGDTAMYLCATSMPGVFEQYFGPGTRLTVT.